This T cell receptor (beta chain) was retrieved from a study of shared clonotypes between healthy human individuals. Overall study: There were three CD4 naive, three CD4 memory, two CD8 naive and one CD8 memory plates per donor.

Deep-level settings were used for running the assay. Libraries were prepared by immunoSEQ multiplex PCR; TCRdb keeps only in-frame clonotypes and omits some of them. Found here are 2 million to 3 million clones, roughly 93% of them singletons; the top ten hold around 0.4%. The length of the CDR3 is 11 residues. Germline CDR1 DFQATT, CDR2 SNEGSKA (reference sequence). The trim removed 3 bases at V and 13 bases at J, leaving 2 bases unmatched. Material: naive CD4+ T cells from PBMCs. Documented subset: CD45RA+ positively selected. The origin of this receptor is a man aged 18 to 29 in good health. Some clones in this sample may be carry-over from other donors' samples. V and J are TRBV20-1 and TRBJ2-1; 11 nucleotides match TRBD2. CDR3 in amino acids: CSASGTSGQFF. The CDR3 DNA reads TGCAGTGCTAGCGGGACTAGCGGACAGTTCTTC.